This TCR beta chain was captured by sequencing in a study of radiation and T cells in renal cell carcinoma. As for the study in general: Nephrectomy followed 15 Gy stereotactic body radiation by 4 weeks.

About this clone itself: Its antigen is unknown.

Study observations and caveats: Top tumor clonotypes rose in blood 2 weeks post-radiation, then contracted. No pretreatment tumor biopsies were available for baseline clonotypes.

Sequenced by immunoSEQ multiplex PCR; TCRdb stores in-frame clones only, minus some. The sample has about 150,000 clones, about 88% seen once. Regarding time point: baseline pretreatment blood. The treatment was: 15 Gy SBRT to primary tumor, nephrectomy 4 weeks later. This renal cell carcinoma was of the clear cell type. The CDR3 consists of 14 residues. The germline V gene encodes CDR1 SGHNT and CDR2 YYREEE (reference sequence). Deletions cut 2 bases from V and 1 base from J, with 10 bases between. Here the sequenced sample was blood, taken from a patient whose treatment included radiotherapy and nephrectomy. This TCR came from a woman aged 65 to 85 with renal cell carcinoma. The chain joins TRBV5-4 to TRBJ2-7; TRBD2 is a possible D gene (5 bases). This CDR3 is CASSFSGVSYEQYF. CDR3 nucleotide sequence: TGTGCCAGCAGCTTTTCCGGGGTTTCCTACGAGCAGTACTTC.